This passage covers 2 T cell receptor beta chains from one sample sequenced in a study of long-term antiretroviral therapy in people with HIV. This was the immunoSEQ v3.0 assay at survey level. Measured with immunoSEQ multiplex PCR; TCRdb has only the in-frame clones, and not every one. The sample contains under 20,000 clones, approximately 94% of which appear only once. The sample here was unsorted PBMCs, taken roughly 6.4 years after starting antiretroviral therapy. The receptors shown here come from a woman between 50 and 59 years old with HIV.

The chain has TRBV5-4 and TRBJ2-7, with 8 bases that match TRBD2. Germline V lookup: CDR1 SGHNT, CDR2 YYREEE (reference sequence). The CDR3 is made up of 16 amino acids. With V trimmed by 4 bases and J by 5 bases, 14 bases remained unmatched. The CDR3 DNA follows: TGTGCCAGCAGCCAAGGGTCGAGCGGGAGTATCGACGAGCAGTACTTC. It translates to CASSQGSSGSIDEQYF.

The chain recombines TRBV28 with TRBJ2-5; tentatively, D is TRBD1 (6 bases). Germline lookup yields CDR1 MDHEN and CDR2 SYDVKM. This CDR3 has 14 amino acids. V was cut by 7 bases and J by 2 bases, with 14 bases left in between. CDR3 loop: CASKAAGTQETQYF. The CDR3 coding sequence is TGTGCCAGCAAAGCGGCAGGGACACAAGAGACCCAGTACTTC.